The sequence of this TCR beta chain was determined in a study of cytotoxic CD8 clonotypes in ibrutinib-treated CLL. Study background: The patients comprised approximately 11 relapsed/refractory and about 15 treatment-naive cases, around 17 IGHV unmutated. After treatment lasting a median roughly eleven months, range 6 to 36, response samples were collected.

With 4 bases clipped from V and 1 base from J, the junction kept 7 bases outside the gene matches. The CDR3 sequence is 16 residues long. CDR1 and CDR2 from the germline V gene are MNHEY and SMNVEV (reference sequence). Remarks on this clone: The target antigen is unknown.

Points from the study as a whole: Public clonotypes, an uncommon group, contracted or remained stable on treatment. A rise in clonality was seen at ibrutinib response, and a fall back toward baseline was seen at progression.

The data were produced by immunoSEQ multiplex PCR, yet TCRdb's version contains in-frame clones alone and is incomplete. The sample includes 300,000 to 400,000 clones, roughly two thirds of them seen just once. The source material was PBMCs, sampled after 36 months of ibrutinib treatment. The clonotype was recovered from a human donor with chronic lymphocytic leukemia. The chain is built from TRBV27 and TRBJ1-1, with 9 bases identical to TRBD1. In DNA form, the CDR3 reads TGTGCCAGCAGTTCCCGACAGGGGGGAACGAACACTGAAGCTTTCTTT. Its translation is CASSSRQGGTNTEAFF.